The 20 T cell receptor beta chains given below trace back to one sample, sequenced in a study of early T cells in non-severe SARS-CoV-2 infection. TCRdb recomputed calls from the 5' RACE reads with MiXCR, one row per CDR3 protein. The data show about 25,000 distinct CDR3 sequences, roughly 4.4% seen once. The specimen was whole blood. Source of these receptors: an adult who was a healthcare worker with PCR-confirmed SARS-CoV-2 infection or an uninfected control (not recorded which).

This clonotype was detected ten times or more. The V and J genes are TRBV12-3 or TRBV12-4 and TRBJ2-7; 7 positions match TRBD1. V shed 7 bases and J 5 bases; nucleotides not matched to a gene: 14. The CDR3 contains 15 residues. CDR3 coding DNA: TGTGCCAGCACCCTATCAACCTACAGGGGCCACGAGCAGTACTTC. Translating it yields CASTLSTYRGHEQYF.

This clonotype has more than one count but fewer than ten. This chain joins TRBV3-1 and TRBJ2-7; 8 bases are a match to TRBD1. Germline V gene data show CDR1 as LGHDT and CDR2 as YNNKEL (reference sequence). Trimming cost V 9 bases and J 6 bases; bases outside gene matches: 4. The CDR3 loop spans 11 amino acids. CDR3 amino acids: CASRQGPEQYF. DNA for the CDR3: TGTGCCAGTCGACAGGGGCCCGAGCAGTACTTC.

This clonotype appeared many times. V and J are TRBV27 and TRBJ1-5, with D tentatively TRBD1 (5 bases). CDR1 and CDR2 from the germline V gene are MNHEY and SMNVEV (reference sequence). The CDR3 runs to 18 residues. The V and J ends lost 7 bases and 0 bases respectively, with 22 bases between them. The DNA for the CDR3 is TGTGCCAGCACCCCCTTGGGGCAGGCCGCCTATAGCAATCAGCCCCAGCATTTT. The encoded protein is CASTPLGQAAYSNQPQHF.

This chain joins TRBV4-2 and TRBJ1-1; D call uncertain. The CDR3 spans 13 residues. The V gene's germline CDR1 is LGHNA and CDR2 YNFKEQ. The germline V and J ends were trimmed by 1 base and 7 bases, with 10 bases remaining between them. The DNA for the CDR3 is TGTGCCAGCAGCCAAGGGCCGTCAGATGAAGCTTTCTTT. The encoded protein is CASSQGPSDEAFF.

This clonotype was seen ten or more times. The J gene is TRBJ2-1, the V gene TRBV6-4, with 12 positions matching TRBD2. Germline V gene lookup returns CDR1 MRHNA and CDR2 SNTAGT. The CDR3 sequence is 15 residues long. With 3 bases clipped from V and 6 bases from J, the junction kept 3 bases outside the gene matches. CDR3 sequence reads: CASSEETSGSNEQFF. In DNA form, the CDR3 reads TGTGCCAGCAGTGAGGAGACTAGCGGGAGCAATGAGCAGTTCTTC.

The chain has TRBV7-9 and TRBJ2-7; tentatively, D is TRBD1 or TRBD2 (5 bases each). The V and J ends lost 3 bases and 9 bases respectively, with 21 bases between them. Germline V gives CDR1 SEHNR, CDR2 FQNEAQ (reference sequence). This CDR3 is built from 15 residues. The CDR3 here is CASSLGPRDAARQYF. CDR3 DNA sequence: TGTGCCAGCAGCTTGGGCCCACGGGACGCCGCTAGGCAGTACTTC.

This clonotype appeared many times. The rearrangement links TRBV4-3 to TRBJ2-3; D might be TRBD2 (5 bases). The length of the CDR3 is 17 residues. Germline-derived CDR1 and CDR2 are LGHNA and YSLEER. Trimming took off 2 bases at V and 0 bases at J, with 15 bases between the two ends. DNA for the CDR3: TGCGCCAGCAGCCAAAACATGGCGGGTTATAGCACAGATACGCAGTATTTT. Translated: CASSQNMAGYSTDTQYF.

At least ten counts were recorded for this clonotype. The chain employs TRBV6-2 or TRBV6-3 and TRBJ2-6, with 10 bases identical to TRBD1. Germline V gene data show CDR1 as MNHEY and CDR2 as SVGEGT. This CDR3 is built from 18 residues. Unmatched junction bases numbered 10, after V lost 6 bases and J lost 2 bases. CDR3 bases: TGTGCCAGCAGCCGTAACCTCGACAGGGGGCCTGGGGCCAACGTCCTGACTTTC. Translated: CASSRNLDRGPGANVLTF.

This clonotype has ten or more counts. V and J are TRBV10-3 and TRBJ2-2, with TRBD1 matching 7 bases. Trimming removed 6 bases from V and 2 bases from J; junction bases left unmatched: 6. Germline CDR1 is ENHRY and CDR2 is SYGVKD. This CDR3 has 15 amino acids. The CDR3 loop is CAIRPGQLNTGELFF. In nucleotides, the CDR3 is TGTGCCATCAGGCCGGGACAGTTAAACACCGGGGAGCTGTTTTTT.

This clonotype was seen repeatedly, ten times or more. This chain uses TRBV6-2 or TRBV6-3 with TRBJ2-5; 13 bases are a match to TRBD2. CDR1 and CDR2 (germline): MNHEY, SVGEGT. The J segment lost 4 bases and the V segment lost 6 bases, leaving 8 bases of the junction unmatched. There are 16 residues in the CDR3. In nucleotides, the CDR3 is TGTGCCAGCAGCTCCTGGACTAGCGGGAGAGGAGAGACCCAGTACTTC. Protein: CASSSWTSGRGETQYF.

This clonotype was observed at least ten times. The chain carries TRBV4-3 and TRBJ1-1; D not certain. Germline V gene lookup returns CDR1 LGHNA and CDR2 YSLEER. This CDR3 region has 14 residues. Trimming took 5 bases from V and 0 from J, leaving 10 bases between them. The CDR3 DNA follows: TGCGCCAGCAGCAAGTCGTACATGAACACTGAAGCTTTCTTT. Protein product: CASSKSYMNTEAFF.

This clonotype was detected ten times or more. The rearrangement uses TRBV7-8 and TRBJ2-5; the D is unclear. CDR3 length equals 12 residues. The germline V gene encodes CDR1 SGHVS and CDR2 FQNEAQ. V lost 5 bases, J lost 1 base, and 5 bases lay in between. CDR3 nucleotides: TGTGCCAGCAGCCGGACCCAAGAGACCCAGTACTTC. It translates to CASSRTQETQYF.

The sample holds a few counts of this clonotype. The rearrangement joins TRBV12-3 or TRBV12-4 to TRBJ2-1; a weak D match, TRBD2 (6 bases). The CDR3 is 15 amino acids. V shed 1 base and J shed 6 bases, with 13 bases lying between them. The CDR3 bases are TGTGCCAGCAGTTTAGACGGCGGGACTCGCAATGAGCAGTTCTTC. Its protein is CASSLDGGTRNEQFF.

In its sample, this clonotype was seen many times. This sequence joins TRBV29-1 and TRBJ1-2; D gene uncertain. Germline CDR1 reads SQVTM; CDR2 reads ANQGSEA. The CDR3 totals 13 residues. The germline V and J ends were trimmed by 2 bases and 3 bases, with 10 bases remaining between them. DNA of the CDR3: TGCAGCGTTGAACCCGCAGAACACTATGGCTACACCTTC. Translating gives CSVEPAEHYGYTF.

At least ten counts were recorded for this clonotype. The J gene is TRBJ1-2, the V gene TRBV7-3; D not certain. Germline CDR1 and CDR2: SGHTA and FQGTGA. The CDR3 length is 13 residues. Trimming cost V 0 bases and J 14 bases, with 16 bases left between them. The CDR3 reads CASSLTPGERFTF. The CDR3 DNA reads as TGTGCCAGCAGCTTAACGCCCGGCGAGAGATTTACCTTC.

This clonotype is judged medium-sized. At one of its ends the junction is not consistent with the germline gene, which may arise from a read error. DNA of the CDR3: TGTGCCAGCAGTTTTAACCGCCAAGGGACCCAGTACTTC. Protein: CASSFNRQGTQYF. This sequence joins TRBV12-3 or TRBV12-4 and TRBJ2-5, with D uncertain. This CDR3 region has 13 residues.

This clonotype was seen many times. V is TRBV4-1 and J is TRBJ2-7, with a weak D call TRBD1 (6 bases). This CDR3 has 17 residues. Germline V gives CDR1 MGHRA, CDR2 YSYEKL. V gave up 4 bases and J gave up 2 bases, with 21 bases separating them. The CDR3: CASSRTELRDIPYEQYF. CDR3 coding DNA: TGCGCCAGCAGCCGAACAGAACTCCGGGACATTCCCTACGAGCAGTACTTC.

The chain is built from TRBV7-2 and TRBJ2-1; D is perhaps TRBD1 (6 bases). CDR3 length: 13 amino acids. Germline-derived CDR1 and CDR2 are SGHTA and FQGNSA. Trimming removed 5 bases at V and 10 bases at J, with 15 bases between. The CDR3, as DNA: TGTGCCAGCAGCGGTCAGGGGATTGACGAGCAGTTCTTC. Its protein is CASSGQGIDEQFF.

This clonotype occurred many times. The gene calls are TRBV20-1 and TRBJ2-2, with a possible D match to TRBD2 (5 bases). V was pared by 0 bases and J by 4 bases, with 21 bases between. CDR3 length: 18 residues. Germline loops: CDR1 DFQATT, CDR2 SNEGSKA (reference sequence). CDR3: CSARDLRPRDLFTGELFF. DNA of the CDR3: TGCAGTGCTAGAGATCTCCGACCCCGGGATCTATTCACCGGGGAGCTGTTTTTT.

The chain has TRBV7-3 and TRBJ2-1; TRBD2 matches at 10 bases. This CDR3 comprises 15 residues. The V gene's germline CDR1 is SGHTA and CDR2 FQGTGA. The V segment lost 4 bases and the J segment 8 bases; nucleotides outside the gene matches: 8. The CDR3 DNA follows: TGTGCCAGCAGCTCCTCTAGCGGGAGTACACATGAGCAGTTCTTC. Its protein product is CASSSSSGSTHEQFF.